This T cell receptor (beta chain) was sequenced during a study of T-cell reconstitution after alpha-beta-depleted transplantation in children. Study observations and caveats: By about two months after transplant, alpha-beta T cells reportedly arose from several hundred graft clones that had expanded. Certain patients had high TCRbeta diversity at day 60, and it came from recipient T cells and thymic progenitors that survived. Among T cells one year after transplant, newly produced cells accounted for most counts and diversity.

This clonotype was counted only a few times. Its target is not known. A TCRbeta library incorporating unique molecular identifiers was prepared. MiXCR was run by TCRdb on the PCR reads, yielding one entry per CDR3 protein. The repertoire includes 300,000 to 400,000 distinct CDR3 sequences, more than 20% of them detected once, and roughly 11% sits in the top ten. Sequenced material: PBMCs, mostly from graft donor cells, taken 180 days after TCRalphabeta/CD19-depleted stem cell transplant. The receptor was derived from a male patient aged 10 to 17 who had a stem cell transplant for acute lymphoblastic leukemia, so the T cells may come from the graft donor.

The CDR3 nucleotides read TGTGCCAGCAGCCCGCCGGGACTACCCATGGGGGCCAAAAACATTCAGTACTTC. It yields the protein CASSPPGLPMGAKNIQYF. The V gene is TRBV11-2, the J gene TRBJ2-4; 7 bases agree with TRBD2. Looked up from germline, CDR1 is SGHAT and CDR2 is FQNNGV. V shed 5 bases and J 1 base; nucleotides not matched to a gene: 14. CDR3 size: 18 residues.